Included here is one T cell receptor (beta chain) sequence, with context. Its antigen is undetermined. The data derive from a study of Ad26.COV2.S vaccination and SARS-CoV-2 variants. Treatment described: around 19 received Ad26.COV2.S at low or high dose, single or two shots; about 5 received placebo; per-sample allocation not given. Specimen acquisition occurred on day 63 following the initial vaccine or placebo injection. Study-level results: Greater spike-specific TCR breadth was seen in vaccine recipients than in placebo recipients.

Some clones are missing from TCRdb's copy, which holds only in-frame ones; the method was immunoSEQ multiplex PCR. The sample lists 350,000 to 500,000 clones, 90% occurring once. Germline lookup yields CDR1 PRHDT and CDR2 FYEKMQ (reference sequence). The CDR3 sequence is 16 residues long. V gave up 0 bases and J gave up 0 bases; unmatched junction bases: 5. The chain joins TRBV13 to TRBJ2-7; 7 nucleotides align to TRBD2. The sequencing used peripheral blood, collected in a trial of Ad26.COV2.S vaccine versus placebo. The sequence came from a person between 18 and 65 years old who received the Ad26.COV2.S COVID-19 vaccine or a placebo. For the CDR3, the DNA is TGTGCCAGCAGCTTAGGCGGGGGGTCGAGCTCCTACGAGCAGTACTTC. This codes for CASSLGGGSSSYEQYF.